These T cell receptor beta chains were read from a single sample in a study of early T cells in non-severe SARS-CoV-2 infection. TCRdb reanalysed the 5' RACE reads using MiXCR and keeps one entry per CDR3 protein. Here the sample spans 45,000 to 55,000 distinct CDR3 sequences, about 6.2% being singletons. Sample: whole blood. Receptors were obtained from an adult who was a healthcare worker with PCR-confirmed SARS-CoV-2 infection or an uninfected control (not recorded which). CDR3s include the opening cysteine and the closing phenylalanine or tryptophan. The order of the fields is CDR3 DNA, CDR3 protein, V gene, J gene, D gene, CDR3 length, clone size. The D gene is left open where the match is weak. A clone size is listed for some rows: how often the clone was seen (once, few, many), or a class if it is expanded.

TGTGCCAGCTCACCCCCGTCTAGCGGGGGTTCCATTAGCACAGATACGCAGTATTTT	CASSPPSSGGSISTDTQYF	TRBV18	TRBJ2-3	TRBD2	19	-
TGTGCCAGCAGCTTGACACAGCGAACTAATTCACCCCTCCACTTT	CASSLTQRTNSPLHF	TRBV5-6	TRBJ1-6	-	15	many
TGTGCCAGCCAAACAGAGAACACTGAAGCTTTCTTT	CASQTENTEAFF	TRBV28	TRBJ1-1	-	12	-
TGTGCCAGCAGCCGCCTCTCGGGGTTCTTAGAGACCCAGTACTTC	CASSRLSGFLETQYF	TRBV6-5	TRBJ2-5	-	15	few
TGTGCCAGCAGTGCCCTGGACAGGGGGAAAAAGACCCAGTACTTC	CASSALDRGKKTQYF	TRBV6-1	TRBJ2-5	TRBD1	15	many
TGTGCCACCAGTGCGGCCGCCTACAATGAGCAGTTCTTC	CATSAAAYNEQFF	TRBV7-9	TRBJ2-1	-	13	-
TGTGCCACCAGCAGCCGGGACGGAAATCAGCCCCAGCATTTT	CATSSRDGNQPQHF	TRBV15	TRBJ1-5	-	14	few
TGTGCCAGCATGACGGGACAGGGGCAATACGAGCAGTACTTC	CASMTGQGQYEQYF	TRBV2	TRBJ2-7	TRBD1	14	many
TGCGCCAGCAGCCCACGAACATTGGGAGCTGGGAACACTGAAGCTTTCTTT	CASSPRTLGAGNTEAFF	TRBV5-1	TRBJ1-1	-	17	few
TGTGCCAGCAGTTTACAAAGCAATCAGCCCCAGCATTTT	CASSLQSNQPQHF	TRBV12-3/TRBV12-4	TRBJ1-5	-	13	many